This is a list of T cell receptor beta chains from one sample in a study of blood T cell repertoires in COVID-19. Data came from immunoSEQ multiplex PCR; TCRdb stores just in-frame clones and leaves some out. The sample comprises over 150,000 clones, around 87% of which are singletons, and 2.7% rests with the top ten. The sequenced sample was peripheral blood. The receptors here all came from a man aged 35 to 55 with active or convalescent COVID-19. Each CDR3 is given with its conserved first and last residue. A D gene is named only where the DNA matches it firmly. A clone size is listed for some rows: how often the clone was seen (once, few, many), or a class if it is expanded.

16,TRBJ2-7,once,TRBV5-1,.,CASSLGYGISIYEQYF,TGCGCCAGCAGCTTGGGTTACGGGATATCTATCTACGAGCAGTACTTC
16,TRBJ2-2,few,TRBV2,TRBD2,CASIQRGGPNTGELFF,TGTGCCAGCATCCAGCGGGGGGGTCCGAACACCGGGGAGCTGTTTTTT
16,TRBJ2-2,.,TRBV3-1/TRBV3-2,.,CASSQGIGTGAGELFF,TGTGCCAGCAGCCAAGGAATTGGGACTGGGGCCGGGGAGCTGTTTTTT
14,TRBJ2-2,.,TRBV6-4,.,CASSEGGATGELFF,TGTGCCAGCAGTGAGGGGGGAGCCACCGGGGAGCTGTTTTTT
14,TRBJ2-3,.,TRBV2,.,CATKRSILVDTQYF,TGTGCCACCAAAAGAAGCATTCTCGTGGATACGCAGTATTTT
14,TRBJ1-5,few,TRBV7-8,.,CASSKVTGLEPQHF,TGTGCCAGCAGCAAGGTTACAGGGTTGGAGCCCCAGCATTTT
14,TRBJ2-7,once,TRBV5-8,.,CASSFRTAGYEQYF,TGTGCCAGCAGCTTTAGGACGGCGGGCTACGAGCAGTACTTC
17,TRBJ1-4,few,TRBV28,TRBD1,CASSPGQGRPTNEKLFF,TGTGCCAGCAGTCCGGGACAGGGGAGACCAACTAATGAAAAACTGTTTTTT
16,TRBJ2-2,.,TRBV6-1,.,CASSEWGGLNTGELFF,TGTGCCAGCAGTGAATGGGGGGGGCTGAACACCGGGGAGCTGTTTTTT
15,TRBJ2-5,.,TRBV11-1,TRBD1,CASSLADRVEETQYF,TGTGCCAGCAGCTTAGCGGACAGGGTTGAGGAGACCCAGTACTTC
13,TRBJ1-1,once,TRBV7-9,.,CASSLDRTSQAFF,TGTGCCAGCAGCTTAGACAGGACCTCACAAGCTTTCTTT
12,TRBJ1-2,.,TRBV6-5,TRBD1,CASSTTGAGYTF,TGTGCCAGCAGTACGACAGGGGCTGGCTACACCTTC
15,TRBJ1-1,.,TRBV7-2,TRBD1,CASSFGGQGRTEAFF,TGTGCCAGCAGCTTCGGCGGACAGGGTCGCACTGAAGCTTTCTTT
14,TRBJ2-5,once,TRBV7-8,.,CASSLAGTVETQYF,TGTGCCAGCAGCTTGGCGGGGACAGTAGAGACCCAGTACTTC
15,TRBJ1-1,.,TRBV5-1,.,CASSLPGGRNTEAFF,TGCGCCAGCAGCCTACCGGGGGGGAGGAACACTGAAGCTTTCTTT
15,TRBJ2-1,.,TRBV5-1,.,CASSQDGSSYNEQFF,TGCGCCAGCAGCCAGGACGGGAGCTCCTACAATGAGCAGTTCTTC
16,TRBJ1-3,.,TRBV3-1/TRBV3-2,.,CASSPGGVGRINTIYF,TGTGCCAGCAGCCCCGGAGGGGTAGGTAGGATCAACACCATATATTTT
16,TRBJ1-4,.,TRBV7-9,.,CASSSSAGLTNEKLFF,TGTGCCAGCAGCTCTTCGGCAGGCCTAACTAATGAAAAACTGTTTTTT
17,TRBJ2-3,.,TRBV28,TRBD2,CASPPVAGASSTDTQYF,TGTGCCAGCCCTCCCGTAGCGGGTGCATCTAGCACAGATACGCAGTATTTT
13,TRBJ2-5,.,TRBV28,TRBD1,CAIRGQGGVTQYF,TGTGCCATTCGGGGACAGGGGGGTGTGACCCAGTACTTC
15,TRBJ2-1,.,TRBV3-1/TRBV3-2,TRBD2,CASSPTSGAYNEQFF,TGTGCCAGCAGCCCCACTAGCGGGGCTTACAATGAGCAGTTCTTC
15,TRBJ1-6,.,TRBV7-8,.,CASSLEGGTYSPLHF,TGTGCCAGCAGCTTAGAAGGCGGGACTTATTCACCCCTCCACTTT
15,TRBJ1-4,once,TRBV7-8,.,CASSLEGRGSEKLFF,TGTGCCAGCAGCTTAGAGGGCAGGGGAAGTGAAAAACTGTTTTTT
16,TRBJ2-3,.,TRBV7-6,.,CGGQERREGGTDTQYF,TGTGGCGGACAAGAGAGGCGGGAAGGAGGCACAGATACGCAGTATTTT